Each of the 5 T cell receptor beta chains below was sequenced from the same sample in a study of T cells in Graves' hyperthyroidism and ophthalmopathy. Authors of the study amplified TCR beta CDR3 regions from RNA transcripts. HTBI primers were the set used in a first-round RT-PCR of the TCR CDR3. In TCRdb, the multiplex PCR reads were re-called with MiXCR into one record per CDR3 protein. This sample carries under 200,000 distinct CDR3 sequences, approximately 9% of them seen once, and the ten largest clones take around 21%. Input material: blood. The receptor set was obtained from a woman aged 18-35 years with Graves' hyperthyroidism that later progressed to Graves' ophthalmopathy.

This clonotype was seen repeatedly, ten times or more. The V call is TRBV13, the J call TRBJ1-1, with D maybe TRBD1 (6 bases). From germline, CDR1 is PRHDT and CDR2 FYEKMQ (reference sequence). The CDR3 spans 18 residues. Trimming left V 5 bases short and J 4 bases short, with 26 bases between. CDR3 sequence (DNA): TGTGCCAGCAGCCCCATGGGGGGGCGCAGGGAGACTGCCACTGAAGCTTTCTTT. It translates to CASSPMGGRRETATEAFF.

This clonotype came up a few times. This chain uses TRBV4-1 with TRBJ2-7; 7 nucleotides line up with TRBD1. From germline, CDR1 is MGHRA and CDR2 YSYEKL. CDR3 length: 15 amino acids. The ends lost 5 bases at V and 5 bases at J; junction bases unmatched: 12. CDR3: CASSSDDRVDNEQYF. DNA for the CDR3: TGCGCCAGCAGCTCAGACGACAGGGTGGACAACGAGCAGTACTTC.

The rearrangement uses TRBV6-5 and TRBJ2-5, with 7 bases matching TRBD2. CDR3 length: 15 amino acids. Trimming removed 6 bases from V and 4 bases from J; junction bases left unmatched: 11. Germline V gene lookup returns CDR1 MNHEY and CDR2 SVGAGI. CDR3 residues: CASSYERDRGETQYF. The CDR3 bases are TGTGCCAGCAGCTATGAGCGGGACCGGGGAGAGACCCAGTACTTC.

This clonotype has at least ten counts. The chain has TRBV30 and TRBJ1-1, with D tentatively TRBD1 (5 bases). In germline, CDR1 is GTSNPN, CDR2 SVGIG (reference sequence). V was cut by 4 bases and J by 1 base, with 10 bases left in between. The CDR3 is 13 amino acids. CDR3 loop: CAWTWGGNTEAFF. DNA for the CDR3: TGTGCCTGGACATGGGGGGGGAACACTGAAGCTTTCTTT.

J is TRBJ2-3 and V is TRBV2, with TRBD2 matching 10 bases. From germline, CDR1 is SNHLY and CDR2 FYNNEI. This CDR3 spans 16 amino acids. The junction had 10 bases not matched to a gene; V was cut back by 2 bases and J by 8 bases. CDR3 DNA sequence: TGTGCCAGCAGTGAATTAAGAAGCGGGGGGGGGGGTACGCAGTATTTT. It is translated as CASSELRSGGGGTQYF. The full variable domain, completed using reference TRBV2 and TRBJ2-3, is EPEVTQTPSHQVTQMGQEVILRCVPISNHLYFYWYRQILGQKVEFLVSFYNNEISEKSEIFDDQFSVERPDGSNFTLKIRSTKLEDSAMYFCASSELRSGGGGTQYFGPGTRLTVL.